The clone carrying this T cell receptor (beta chain) was found once. Its matching antigen is unknown. Stated treatment: roughly 18 received Ad26.COV2.S at low or high dose, single or two shots; roughly 5 received placebo; per-sample allocation not given. The study sampled participants on day 63 after the first vaccine or placebo injection. These data come from a study of Ad26.COV2.S vaccination and SARS-CoV-2 variants. Study-level background: The authors gave Ad26.COV2.S intramuscularly, either once or twice 56 days apart. Study-level findings and limits: Recipients given vaccine exceeded placebo recipients in spike-specific TCR breadth.

Generated by immunoSEQ multiplex PCR, the TCRdb table keeps only in-frame clones and is missing some. This sample has 400,000 to 450,000 clones, with less than 95% found just once. J gave up 1 base and V 6 bases, and 9 bases lay outside the gene matches. The CDR3 is made up of 15 amino acids. This clonotype originated in a person between 18 and 59 years old who received the Ad26.COV2.S COVID-19 vaccine or a placebo. The chain is built from TRBV23-1 and TRBJ2-7; 7 nucleotides align to TRBD1. TRBV23-1 belongs to the ORF category, with a function that is uncertain. The specimen was peripheral blood, collected in a trial of Ad26.COV2.S vaccine versus placebo. The CDR3 DNA sequence: TGCGCCAGCAGGAAATGCAAACAGGGGTCCTACGAGCAGTACTTC. Translation gives CASRKCKQGSYEQYF.